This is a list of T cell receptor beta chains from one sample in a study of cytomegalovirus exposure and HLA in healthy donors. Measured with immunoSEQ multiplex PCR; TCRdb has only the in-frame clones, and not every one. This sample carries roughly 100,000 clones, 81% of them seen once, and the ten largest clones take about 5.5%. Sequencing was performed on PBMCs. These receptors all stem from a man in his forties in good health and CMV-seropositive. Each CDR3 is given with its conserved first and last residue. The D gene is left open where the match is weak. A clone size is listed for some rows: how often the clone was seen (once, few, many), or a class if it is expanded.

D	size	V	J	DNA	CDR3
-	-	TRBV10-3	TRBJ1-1	TGTGCCATCAGGAAGGGACAACAGAACACTGAAGCTTTCTTT	CAIRKGQQNTEAFF
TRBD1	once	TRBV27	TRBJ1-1	TGTGCCAGCAGTACCCAAGGGGGCGTCACTGAAGCTTTCTTT	CASSTQGGVTEAFF
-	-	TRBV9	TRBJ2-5	TGTGCCAGCAACGGGATAGGAGGTGAGCAGTACTTC	CASNGIGGEQYF
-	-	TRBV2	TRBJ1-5	TGTGCCAGCAGTGATGTCAGGGGTAATCAGCCCCAGCATTTT	CASSDVRGNQPQHF
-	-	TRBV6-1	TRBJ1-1	TGTGCCAGCAGTGAGGCAGGGGCGAACACTGAAGCTTTCTTT	CASSEAGANTEAFF
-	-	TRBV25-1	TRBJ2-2	TGTGCCAGCTGGGCAGGGGTGTCTGGCGGGGAGCTGTTTTTT	CASWAGVSGGELFF
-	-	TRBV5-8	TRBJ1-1	TGTGCCAGCAGGCCTAGATTCCAGGGGCTGAACACTGAAGCTTTCTTT	CASRPRFQGLNTEAFF
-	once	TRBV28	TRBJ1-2	TGTGCCAGCAGTTTCCGGTATGGCTACACCTTC	CASSFRYGYTF
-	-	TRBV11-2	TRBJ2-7	TGTGCCAGCAGCCTACCGACAGCCTTCTCGGGTAACGAGCAGTACTTC	CASSLPTAFSGNEQYF
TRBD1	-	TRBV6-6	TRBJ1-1	TGTGCCAGCACCCGACAGGGGCCAAACACTGAAGCTTTCTTT	CASTRQGPNTEAFF
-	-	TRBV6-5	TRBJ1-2	TGTGCCAGCAGCGTACAAGTAGGGGACTATGGCTACACCTTC	CASSVQVGDYGYTF
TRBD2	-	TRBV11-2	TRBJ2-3	TGTGCCAGCACCCCGGGAGGGGCGGATACGCAGTATTTT	CASTPGGADTQYF
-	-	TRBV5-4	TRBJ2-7	TGTGCCAGCAGCTTGGACAACTACGAGCAGTACTTC	CASSLDNYEQYF
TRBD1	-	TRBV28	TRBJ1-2	TGTGCCAGCAGACGGCCGGGACAGGGAGCTAACTATGGCTACACCTTC	CASRRPGQGANYGYTF
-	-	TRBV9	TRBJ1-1	TGTGCCAGCAGCCCCCGCAGGAACACTGAAGCTTTCTTT	CASSPRRNTEAFF
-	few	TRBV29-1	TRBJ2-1	TGCAGCGTTGCGCCAGCGGGCGGTGGTGAGCAGTTCTTC	CSVAPAGGGEQFF
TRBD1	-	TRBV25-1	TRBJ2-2	TGTGCCAGCTGGACAGGGGTGTCTGGCGGGGAGCTGTTTTTT	CASWTGVSGGELFF
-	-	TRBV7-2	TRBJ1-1	TGTGCCAGCAGCTTAGTTGGCCGGAACACTGAAGCTTTCTTT	CASSLVGRNTEAFF